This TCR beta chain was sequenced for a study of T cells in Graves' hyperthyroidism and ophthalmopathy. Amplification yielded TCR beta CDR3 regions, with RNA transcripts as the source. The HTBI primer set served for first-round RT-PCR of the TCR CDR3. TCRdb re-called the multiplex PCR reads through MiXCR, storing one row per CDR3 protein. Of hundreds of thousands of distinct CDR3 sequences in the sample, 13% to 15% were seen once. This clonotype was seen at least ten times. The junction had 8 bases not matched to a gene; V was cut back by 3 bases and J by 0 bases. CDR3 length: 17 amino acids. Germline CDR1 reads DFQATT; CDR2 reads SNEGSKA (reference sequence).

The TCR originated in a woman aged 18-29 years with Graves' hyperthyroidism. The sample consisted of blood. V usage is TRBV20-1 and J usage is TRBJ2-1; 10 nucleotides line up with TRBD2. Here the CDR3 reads CSASFPSGSISYNEQFF. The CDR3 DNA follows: TGCAGTGCTAGCTTCCCTAGCGGGAGTATCTCCTACAATGAGCAGTTCTTC.